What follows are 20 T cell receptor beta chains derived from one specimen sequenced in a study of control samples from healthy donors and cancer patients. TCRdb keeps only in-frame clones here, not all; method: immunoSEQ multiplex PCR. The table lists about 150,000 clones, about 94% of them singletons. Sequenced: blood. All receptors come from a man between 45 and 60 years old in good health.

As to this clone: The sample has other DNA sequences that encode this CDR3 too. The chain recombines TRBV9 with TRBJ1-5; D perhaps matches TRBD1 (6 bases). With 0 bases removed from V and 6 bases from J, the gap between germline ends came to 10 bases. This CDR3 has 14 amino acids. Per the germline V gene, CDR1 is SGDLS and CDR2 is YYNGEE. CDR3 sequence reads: CASSVGGAGQPQHF. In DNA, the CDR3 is TGTGCCAGCAGCGTAGGGGGGGCAGGTCAGCCCCAGCATTTT.

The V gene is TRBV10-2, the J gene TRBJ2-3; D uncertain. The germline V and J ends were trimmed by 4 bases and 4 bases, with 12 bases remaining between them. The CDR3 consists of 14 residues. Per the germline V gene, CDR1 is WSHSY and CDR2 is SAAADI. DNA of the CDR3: TGCGCCAGCAGTGGCGGCTCGCTTGCAGATACGCAGTATTTT. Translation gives CASSGGSLADTQYF.

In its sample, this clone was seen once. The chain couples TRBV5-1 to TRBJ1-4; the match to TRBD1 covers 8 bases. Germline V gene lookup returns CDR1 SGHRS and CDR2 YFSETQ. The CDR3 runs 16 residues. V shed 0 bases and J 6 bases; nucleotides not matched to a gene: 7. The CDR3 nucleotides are TGCGCCAGCAGCTTGGCCACAGGACAGGGTTATGAAAAACTGTTTTTT. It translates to CASSLATGQGYEKLFF.

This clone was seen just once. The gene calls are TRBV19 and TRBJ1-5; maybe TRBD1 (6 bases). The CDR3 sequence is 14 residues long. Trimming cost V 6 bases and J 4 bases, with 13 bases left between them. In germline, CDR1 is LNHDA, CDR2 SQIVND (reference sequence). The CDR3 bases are TGTGCCAGTAGCCCCGTCACAGGGAATCAGCCCCAGCATTTT. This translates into CASSPVTGNQPQHF.

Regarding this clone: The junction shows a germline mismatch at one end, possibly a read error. The CDR3 sequence is CASNLRLSRGGGRGRRNTEAFF. The CDR3, as DNA: TGTGCCAGCAACTTAAGATTATCCAGGGGAGGGGGTCGGGGGCGCAGGAACACTGAAGCTTTCTTT. The rearrangement uses TRBV7-8 and TRBJ1-1; tentative D call: TRBD1 (6 bases). CDR3 size: 22 residues. Germline V gene sequence: CDR1 SGHVS, CDR2 FQNEAQ.

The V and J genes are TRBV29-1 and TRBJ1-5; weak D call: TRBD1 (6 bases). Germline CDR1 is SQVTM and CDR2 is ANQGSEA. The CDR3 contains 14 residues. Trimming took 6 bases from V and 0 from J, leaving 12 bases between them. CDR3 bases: TGCAGCGTAGGGGGGGTCAATAGCAATCAGCCCCAGCATTTT. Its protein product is CSVGGVNSNQPQHF.

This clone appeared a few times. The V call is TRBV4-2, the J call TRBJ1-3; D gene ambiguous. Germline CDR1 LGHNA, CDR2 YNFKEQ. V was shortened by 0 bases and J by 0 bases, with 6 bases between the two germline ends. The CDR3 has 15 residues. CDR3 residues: CASSQDELSGNTIYF. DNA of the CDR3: TGTGCCAGCAGCCAAGATGAGCTCTCTGGAAACACCATATATTTT.

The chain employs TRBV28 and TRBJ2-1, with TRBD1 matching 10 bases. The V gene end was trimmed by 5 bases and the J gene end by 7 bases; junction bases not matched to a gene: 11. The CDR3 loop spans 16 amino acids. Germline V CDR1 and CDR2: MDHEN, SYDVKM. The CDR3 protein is CASSLLGTGVPNEQFF. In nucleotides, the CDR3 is TGTGCCAGCAGTCTATTAGGGACAGGGGTCCCTAATGAGCAGTTCTTC.

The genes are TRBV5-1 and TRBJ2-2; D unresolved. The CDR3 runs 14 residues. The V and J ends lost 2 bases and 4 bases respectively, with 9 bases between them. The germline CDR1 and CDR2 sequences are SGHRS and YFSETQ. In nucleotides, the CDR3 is TGCGCCAGCAGCTTTGTACAGTTCACCGGGGAGCTGTTTTTT. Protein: CASSFVQFTGELFF.

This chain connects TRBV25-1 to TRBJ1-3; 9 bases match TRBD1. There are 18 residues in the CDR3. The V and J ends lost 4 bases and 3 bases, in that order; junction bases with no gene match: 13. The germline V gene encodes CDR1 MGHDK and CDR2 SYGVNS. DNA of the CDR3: TGTGCCAGCAGTGGGGCCGGCACGACAGGGGGTTTTGGAAACACCATATATTTT. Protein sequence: CASSGAGTTGGFGNTIYF.

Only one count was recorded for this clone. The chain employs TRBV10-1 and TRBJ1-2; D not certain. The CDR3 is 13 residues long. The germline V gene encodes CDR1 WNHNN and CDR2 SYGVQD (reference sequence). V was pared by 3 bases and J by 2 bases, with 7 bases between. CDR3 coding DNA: TGCGCCAGCAGTGAAACTGGGAACTATGGCTACACCTTC. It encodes CASSETGNYGYTF.

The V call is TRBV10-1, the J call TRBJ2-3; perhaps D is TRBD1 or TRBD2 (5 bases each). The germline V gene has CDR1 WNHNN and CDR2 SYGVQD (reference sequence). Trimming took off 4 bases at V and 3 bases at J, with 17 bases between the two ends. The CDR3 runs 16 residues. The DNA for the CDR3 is TGCGCCAGCAGTGCACCGGGACCCAAGACTACAGATACGCAGTATTTT. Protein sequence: CASSAPGPKTTDTQYF.

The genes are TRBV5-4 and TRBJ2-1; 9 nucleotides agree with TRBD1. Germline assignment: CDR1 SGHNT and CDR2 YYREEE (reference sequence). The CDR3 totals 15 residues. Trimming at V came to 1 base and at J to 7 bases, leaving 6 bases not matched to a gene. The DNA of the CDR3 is TGTGCCAGCAGCTTGTACGGGGACAGGGTAAATGAGCAGTTCTTC. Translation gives CASSLYGDRVNEQFF. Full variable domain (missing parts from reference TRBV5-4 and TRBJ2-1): ETGVTQSPTHLIKTRGQQVTLRCSSQSGHNTVSWYQQALGQGPQFIFQYYREEENGRGNFPPRFSGLQFPNYSSELNVNALELDDSALYLCASSLYGDRVNEQFFGPGTRLTVL.

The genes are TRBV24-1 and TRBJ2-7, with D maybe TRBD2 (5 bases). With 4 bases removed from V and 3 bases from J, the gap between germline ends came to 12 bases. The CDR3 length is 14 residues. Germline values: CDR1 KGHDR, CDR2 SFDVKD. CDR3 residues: CATSDATRDYEQYF. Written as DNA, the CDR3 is TGTGCCACCAGTGACGCCACCCGGGACTACGAGCAGTACTTC.

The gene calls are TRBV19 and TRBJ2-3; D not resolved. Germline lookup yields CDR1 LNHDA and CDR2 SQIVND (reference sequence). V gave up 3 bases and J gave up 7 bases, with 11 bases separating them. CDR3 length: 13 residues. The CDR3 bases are TGTGCCAGTAGTATCGATCTTATCTATACGCAGTATTTT. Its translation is CASSIDLIYTQYF.

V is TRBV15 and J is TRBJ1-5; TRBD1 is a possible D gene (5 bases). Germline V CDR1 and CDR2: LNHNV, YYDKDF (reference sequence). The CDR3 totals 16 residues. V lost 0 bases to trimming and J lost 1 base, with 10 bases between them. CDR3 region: CATSRDLGASNQPQHF. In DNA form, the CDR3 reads TGTGCCACCAGCAGAGATTTAGGGGCCAGCAATCAGCCCCAGCATTTT.

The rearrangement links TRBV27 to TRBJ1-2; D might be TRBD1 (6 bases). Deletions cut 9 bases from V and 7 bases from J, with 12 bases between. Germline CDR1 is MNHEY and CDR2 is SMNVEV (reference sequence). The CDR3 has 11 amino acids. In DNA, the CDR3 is TGTGCCAGGCACAGGGAGAGTGGCTACACCTTC. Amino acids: CARHRESGYTF.

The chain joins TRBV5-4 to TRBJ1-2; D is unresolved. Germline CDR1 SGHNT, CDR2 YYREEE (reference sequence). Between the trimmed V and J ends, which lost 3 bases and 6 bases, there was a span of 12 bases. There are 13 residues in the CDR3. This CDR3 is CASSSQQIDGYTF. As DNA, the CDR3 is TGTGCCAGCAGCTCCCAACAGATTGATGGCTACACCTTC.

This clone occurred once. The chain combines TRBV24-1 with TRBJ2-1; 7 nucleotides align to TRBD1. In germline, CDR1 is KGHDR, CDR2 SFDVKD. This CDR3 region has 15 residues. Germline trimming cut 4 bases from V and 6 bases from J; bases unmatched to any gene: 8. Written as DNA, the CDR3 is TGTGCCACCAGTGAACCGGGACAGCCTTCCAATGAGCAGTTCTTC. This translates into CATSEPGQPSNEQFF.

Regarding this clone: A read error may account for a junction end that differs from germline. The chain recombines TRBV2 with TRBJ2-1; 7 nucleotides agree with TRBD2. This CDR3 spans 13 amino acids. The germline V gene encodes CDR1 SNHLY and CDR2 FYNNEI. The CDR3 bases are TGTGCCGGCAGGGAGGGCGCCTACAATGAGCAGTTCTTC. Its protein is CAGREGAYNEQFF.